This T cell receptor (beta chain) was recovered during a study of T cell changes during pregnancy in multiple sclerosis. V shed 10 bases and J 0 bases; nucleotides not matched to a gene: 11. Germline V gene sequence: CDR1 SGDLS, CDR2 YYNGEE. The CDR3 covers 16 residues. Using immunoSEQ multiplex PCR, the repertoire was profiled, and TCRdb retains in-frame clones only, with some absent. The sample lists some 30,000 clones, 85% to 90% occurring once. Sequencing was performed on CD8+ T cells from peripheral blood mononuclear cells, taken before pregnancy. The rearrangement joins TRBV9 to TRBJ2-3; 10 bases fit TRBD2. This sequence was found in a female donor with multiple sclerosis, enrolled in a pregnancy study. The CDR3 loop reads CASGTLAGDSTDTQYF. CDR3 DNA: TGTGCCTCCGGGACCCTAGCGGGGGATAGCACAGATACGCAGTATTTT.